There are a few counts of the clone carrying this T cell receptor beta chain. The antigen remains undetermined. MiXCR, applied by TCRdb to the 5' RACE reads, yields one record per CDR3 protein. The sample yields a few hundred thousand distinct CDR3 sequences, roughly 12% seen once. This specimen belongs to a study of identical twins. Study-wide results and limits: Insertions ran lower in abundant cord blood beta clonotypes, though not in memory repertoires.

This CDR3 contains 13 residues. Trimming left V 10 bases short and J 1 base short, with 13 bases between. In germline, CDR1 is MDHEN, CDR2 SYDVKM. The sample was also linked to a second study, of yellow fever vaccine responses in identical twins.

Source material: CD8+ T cells sorted from blood. The receptor was isolated from a woman younger than 35 in good health. This chain links TRBV28 with TRBJ1-1; the D gene is possibly TRBD1 (6 bases). CDR3 in DNA: TGTGCCACTAGGACAGACCCGAACACTGAAGCTTTCTTT. Translating it yields CATRTDPNTEAFF.